This TCR beta chain was documented in a study of blood T cell repertoires in COVID-19. Using immunoSEQ multiplex PCR, the repertoire was profiled, and TCRdb retains in-frame clones only, with some absent. The sample consists of around 300,000 clones, roughly 85% of them appearing once. The CDR3 consists of 14 residues. With 3 bases removed from V and 9 bases from J, the gap between germline ends came to 17 bases. Germline CDR1 reads MNHEY; CDR2 reads SMNVEV (reference sequence). This chain uses TRBV27 with TRBJ2-5; possible D gene TRBD1, 6 bases. The clonotype comes from a human donor in a cohort sampled during active COVID-19. The specimen was peripheral blood. Written as DNA, the CDR3 is TGTGCCAGCAGTTTGTGGGAGACCCCAGGGGCCCAGTACTTC. Translation: CASSLWETPGAQYF.